This TCR beta chain stems from a study of blood T cells in healthy people across ages. This clonotype was detected ten times or more. Together with a sample-barcoded 5' primer, a J-beta primer mix was included in a second PCR lasting 7 to 11 cycles. Unique molecular identifiers of 12 random nucleotides labeled each cDNA. MiXCR, applied by TCRdb to the 5' RACE reads, yields one record per CDR3 protein. The repertoire has some 1.5 million distinct CDR3 sequences, 28% of them found once; the top ten carry less than 9.5%. CDR1 is SGHTA and CDR2 is FQGTGA in the germline V gene. This CDR3 is 12 amino acids long. The V and J ends lost 5 bases and 4 bases respectively, with 7 bases between them. Healthy Caucasians from Russia aged roughly 6 to 90 served as donors.

The TCR sequence derives from a woman in her 30s in good health. The source material was blood. V gene TRBV7-3 combines with J gene TRBJ2-3; D uncertain. The CDR3 DNA reads TGTGCCAGCAGCGAGAGATCAGATACGCAGTATTTT. Its protein is CASSERSDTQYF.